This T cell receptor (beta chain) is from a study of shared clonotypes between healthy human individuals. As for the study in general: Three men and two women, aged 18 to 49, were donors.

This clone has just one count. Data came from immunoSEQ multiplex PCR; TCRdb stores just in-frame clones and leaves some out. The sample carries 1.6 million or so clones, 98% to 99% recorded once. The sample comprised naive CD4+ T cells sorted from blood. Described subset: CD45RA+ positively selected. This receptor was obtained from a man younger than 40 in good health.

In nucleotides, the CDR3 is TGTGCCAGCAGCTTAGCAGCGGGGAGCCAAGAGACCCAGTACTTC. Translated: CASSLAAGSQETQYF. The chain carries TRBV7-6 and TRBJ2-5; TRBD2 matches 7 bases. The junction had 2 bases not matched to a gene; V was cut back by 0 bases and J by 1 base. CDR1 SGHVS and CDR2 FNYEAQ come from the germline V gene. This CDR3 comprises 15 residues.